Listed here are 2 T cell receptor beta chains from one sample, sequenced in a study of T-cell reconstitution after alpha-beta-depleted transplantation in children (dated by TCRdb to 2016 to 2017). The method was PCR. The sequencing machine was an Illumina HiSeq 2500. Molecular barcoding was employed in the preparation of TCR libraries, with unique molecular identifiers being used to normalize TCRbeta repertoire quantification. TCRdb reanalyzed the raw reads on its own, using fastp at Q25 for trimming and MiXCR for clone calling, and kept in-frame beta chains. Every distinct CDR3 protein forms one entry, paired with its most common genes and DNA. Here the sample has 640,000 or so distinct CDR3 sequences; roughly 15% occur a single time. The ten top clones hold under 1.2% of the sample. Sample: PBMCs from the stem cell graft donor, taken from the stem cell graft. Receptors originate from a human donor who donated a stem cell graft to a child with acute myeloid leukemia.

The CDR3 DNA reads as TGTGCCAGCAGCCCAGTCGGTCTTGGGGATACGCAGTATTTT. It translates to CASSPVGLGDTQYF. This chain connects TRBV13 to TRBJ2-3; D is unclear. Trimming removed 5 bases at V and 6 bases at J, with 15 bases between. The CDR3 runs to 14 residues. The germline V gene has CDR1 PRHDT and CDR2 FYEKMQ (reference sequence). Full variable domain (rest looked up from reference TRBV13 and TRBJ2-3): AAGVIQSPRHLIKEKRETATLKCYPIPRHDTVYWYQQGPGQDPQFLISFYEKMQSDKGSIPDRFSAQQFSDYHSELNMSSLELGDSALYFCASSPVGLGDTQYFGPGTRLTVL.

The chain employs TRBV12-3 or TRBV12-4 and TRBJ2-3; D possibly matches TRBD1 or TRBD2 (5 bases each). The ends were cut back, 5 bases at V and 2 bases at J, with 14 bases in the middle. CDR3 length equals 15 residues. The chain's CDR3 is CASSNPWGTTDTQYF. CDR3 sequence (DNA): TGTGCCAGCAGTAACCCCTGGGGGACCACAGATACGCAGTATTTT.